What follows are 30 T cell receptor beta chains derived from one specimen sequenced in a study of shared clonotypes between healthy human individuals. Naive CD8 cells, CD45RO-negative and positively selected for CCR7, excluded terminally differentiated effector memory CD45RA+ cells. The protocol was immunoSEQ multiplex PCR, while the TCRdb copy is restricted to in-frame clones and leaves out a portion. There are more than 600,000 clones in the sample; about 90% occur only once, and about 24% lies in the top ten. Sequencing was done on a sample of naive CD8+ T cells sorted from blood. These TCRs come from a young man in good health.

As DNA, the CDR3 is TGTGCCAGCATTCAAGGGGACCAAGAGACCCAGTACTTC. Protein: CASIQGDQETQYF. J is TRBJ2-5 and V is TRBV6-1, with D perhaps TRBD1 (5 bases). This CDR3 contains 13 residues. The germline gives CDR1 MNHNS, CDR2 SASEGT. Trimming shortened V by 7 bases and J by 0 bases, and 9 bases separated the two germline ends.

The chain is built from TRBV7-8 and TRBJ1-5; D is perhaps TRBD1 (5 bases). CDR1 and CDR2 from the germline V gene are SGHVS and FQNEAQ. The germline V and J ends were trimmed by 5 bases and 4 bases, with 15 bases remaining between them. The CDR3 totals 15 residues. The CDR3 DNA is TGTGCCAGCAGCCTTAATCCGGCAGGGAATCAGCCCCAGCATTTT. Protein: CASSLNPAGNQPQHF.

V usage is TRBV7-9 and J usage is TRBJ2-4; the match to TRBD1 covers 7 bases. This CDR3 comprises 15 residues. CDR1 is SEHNR and CDR2 is FQNEAQ in the germline V gene (reference sequence). V shed 5 bases and J 1 base; nucleotides not matched to a gene: 5. The CDR3 DNA sequence: TGTGCCAGCAGCCACCAACAGGGGGCCAAAAACATTCAGTACTTC. This gives the protein CASSHQQGAKNIQYF. The variable domain in full, completed from reference TRBV7-9 and TRBJ2-4, reads DTGVSQNPRHKITKRGQNVTFRCDPISEHNRLYWYRQTLGQGPEFLTYFQNEAQLEKSRLLSDRFSAERPKGSFSTLEIQRTEQGDSAMYLCASSHQQGAKNIQYFGAGTRLSVL.

The rearrangement uses TRBV19 and TRBJ2-1, with 11 positions matching TRBD2. CDR3 length equals 14 residues. J gave up 6 bases and V 3 bases, and 1 base lay outside the gene matches. Germline CDR1 reads LNHDA; CDR2 reads SQIVND (reference sequence). CDR3 sequence (DNA): TGTGCCAGTAGTATTACTAGCGGGAGCAATGAGCAGTTCTTC. It translates to CASSITSGSNEQFF.

V and J are TRBV11-1 and TRBJ2-1; D call uncertain. Trimming took off 4 bases at V and 6 bases at J, with 16 bases between the two ends. Germline V lookup: CDR1 SGHAT, CDR2 FQDESV (reference sequence). The CDR3 has 15 residues. CDR3 DNA sequence: TGTGCCAGCAGCTCATATCAGTCCCCCAGCAATGAGCAGTTCTTC. Protein sequence: CASSSYQSPSNEQFF.

The chain recombines TRBV14 with TRBJ2-5; no clear D gene. The CDR3 contains 13 residues. With 5 bases removed from V and 4 bases from J, the gap between germline ends came to 11 bases. Germline CDR1 and CDR2: SGHDN and FVKESK. The CDR3 sequence is CASSTNSRETQYF. In nucleotides, the CDR3 is TGTGCCAGCAGCACGAATTCCCGAGAGACCCAGTACTTC. Drawing the rest from reference TRBV14 and TRBJ2-5, the complete variable domain is EAGVTQFPSHSVIEKGQTVTLRCDPISGHDNLYWYRRVMGKEIKFLLHFVKESKQDESGMPNNRFLAERTGGTYSTLKVQPAELEDSGVYFCASSTNSRETQYFGPGTRLLVL.

The chain is built from TRBV30 and TRBJ2-7; 10 bases are shared with TRBD1. Germline V CDR1 and CDR2: GTSNPN, SVGIG (reference sequence). With 6 bases clipped from V and 4 bases from J, the junction kept 6 bases outside the gene matches. The CDR3 runs to 13 residues. CDR3 residues: CACRDRGGYEQYF. DNA of the CDR3: TGTGCCTGCCGGGACAGGGGAGGGTACGAGCAGTACTTC.

The chain is built from TRBV7-9 and TRBJ2-7; the D gene is possibly TRBD1 (5 bases). Trimming cost V 5 bases and J 4 bases, with 15 bases left between them. Germline assignment: CDR1 SEHNR and CDR2 FQNEAQ (reference sequence). The CDR3 loop spans 14 amino acids. In nucleotides, the CDR3 is TGTGCCAGCAGCCCCCCAGGGTCGGGTTACGAGCAGTACTTC. It is translated as CASSPPGSGYEQYF.

The chain recombines TRBV7-9 with TRBJ1-4; TRBD1 aligns across 8 bases. The germline V gene has CDR1 SEHNR and CDR2 FQNEAQ (reference sequence). The length of the CDR3 is 14 residues. After removal of 6 bases from V and 11 bases from J, the junction contained 11 bases not matched to a gene. As DNA, the CDR3 is TGTGCCAGCAGACGACAGGGGCTCGAGGAGAAACTGTTTTTT. Encoded protein: CASRRQGLEEKLFF.

The chain links TRBV27 to TRBJ2-7, with 11 nucleotides matching TRBD2. V gave up 1 base and J gave up 4 bases; unmatched junction bases: 3. Germline V lookup: CDR1 MNHEY, CDR2 SMNVEV (reference sequence). CDR3 length: 15 amino acids. CDR3 coding DNA: TGTGCCAGCAGTTTATATAGCGGGAGGGGGTACGAGCAGTACTTC. This gives the protein CASSLYSGRGYEQYF.

This clone was detected only once. In nucleotides, the CDR3 is TGTGCCAGCAGCTCTCCCCGTCCCGGGGAGGGGTTATACAATGAGCAGTTCTTC. The encoded protein is CASSSPRPGEGLYNEQFF. The chain uses TRBV7-9 and TRBJ2-1; 7 positions agree with TRBD2. With V trimmed by 4 bases and J by 4 bases, 16 bases remained unmatched. The CDR3 is 18 amino acids. CDR1 and CDR2 (germline): SEHNR, FQNEAQ (reference sequence).

This clone is a singleton in its sample. The chain combines TRBV19 with TRBJ1-4, with a tentative D call TRBD1 (5 bases). CDR1 is LNHDA, CDR2 SQIVND, per germline (reference sequence). With 3 bases removed from V and 12 bases from J, the gap between germline ends came to 17 bases. The CDR3 is 14 amino acids. The CDR3 coding sequence is TGTGCCAGTAGTATCTCCCACCGGGGGTGGGAACTGTTTTTT. Translated, it gives CASSISHRGWELFF.

The genes are TRBV11-1 and TRBJ2-7; 8 bases agree with TRBD1. The V gene's germline CDR1 is SGHAT and CDR2 FQDESV (reference sequence). There are 15 residues in the CDR3. J gave up 4 bases and V 5 bases, and 10 bases lay outside the gene matches. The CDR3: CASSPWTGTGYEQYF. In nucleotides, the CDR3 is TGTGCCAGCAGCCCATGGACCGGGACAGGATACGAGCAGTACTTC.

This sequence joins TRBV2 and TRBJ1-2; no clear D. Germline CDR1 reads SNHLY; CDR2 reads FYNNEI. V was shortened by 7 bases and J by 4 bases, with 7 bases between the two germline ends. The CDR3 is 11 residues long. CDR3 nucleotides: TGTGCCAGCACGGGTGGCTATGGCTACACCTTC. Protein sequence: CASTGGYGYTF.

This clone occurred once. The CDR3 coding sequence is TGCGCCAGCAGCCAAGTGGGGGTCACTGAAGCTTTCTTT. Translation gives CASSQVGVTEAFF. This chain connects TRBV4-1 to TRBJ1-1; a possible D gene is TRBD1 (5 bases). Trimming stripped 1 base from V and 4 bases from J, with 7 bases between. From germline, CDR1 is MGHRA and CDR2 YSYEKL. The CDR3 covers 13 residues.

This clone has a handful of counts. This CDR3 reads CASSNQRGYEQYF. The CDR3 region has the DNA TGTGCCAGTAGTAATCAGCGAGGCTACGAGCAGTACTTC. The V and J genes are TRBV19 and TRBJ2-7; D remains unclear. Germline values: CDR1 LNHDA, CDR2 SQIVND (reference sequence). This CDR3 is 13 amino acids long. Between the trimmed V and J ends, which lost 4 bases and 3 bases, there was a span of 10 bases.

This clone was observed once. The genes are TRBV6-5 and TRBJ2-7; D gene ambiguous. Germline CDR1 and CDR2: MNHEY and SVGAGI. The CDR3 is 13 residues long. The V end was cut by 4 bases, the J end by 5 bases, with 12 bases between. CDR3 amino acids: CASSSTKNNEQYF. The CDR3 coding sequence is TGTGCCAGCAGTTCCACAAAGAATAACGAGCAGTACTTC.

The J gene is TRBJ2-1, the V gene TRBV27, with D maybe TRBD2 (5 bases). This CDR3 region has 12 residues. In germline, CDR1 is MNHEY, CDR2 SMNVEV (reference sequence). With 4 bases removed from V and 9 bases from J, the gap between germline ends came to 10 bases. This CDR3 is CASSYSGSEQFF. The CDR3 DNA sequence: TGTGCCAGCAGTTACTCGGGATCTGAGCAGTTCTTC.

V is TRBV9 and J is TRBJ1-1, with a weak D call TRBD1 (5 bases). The CDR3 is 15 amino acids. V was clipped by 0 bases and J by 6 bases, with 15 bases between them. Germline V CDR1 and CDR2: SGDLS, YYNGEE. The chain's CDR3 is CASSVGWEAGPEAFF. The CDR3 DNA reads as TGTGCCAGCAGCGTAGGTTGGGAGGCGGGACCTGAAGCTTTCTTT.

For this clone: This specimen includes other DNA sequences encoding the same CDR3. This chain links TRBV4-1 with TRBJ2-7; 7 nucleotides align to TRBD1. The germline V gene has CDR1 MGHRA and CDR2 YSYEKL. V gave up 0 bases and J gave up 1 base; unmatched junction bases: 0. The CDR3 spans 14 residues. The CDR3 loop is CASSQDRGSYEQYF. The DNA of the CDR3 is TGCGCCAGCAGCCAAGACAGGGGGTCCTACGAGCAGTACTTC.

This chain connects TRBV27 to TRBJ1-5; D might be TRBD1 (5 bases). Per germline, CDR1 MNHEY and CDR2 SMNVEV (reference sequence). CDR3 size: 15 residues. V was clipped by 2 bases and J by 0 bases, with 8 bases between them. The CDR3 DNA reads TGTGCCAGCAGTTTAAGGGGAATTAGCAATCAGCCCCAGCATTTT. It encodes CASSLRGISNQPQHF.

This chain connects TRBV27 to TRBJ1-5; no clear D gene. Germline loops: CDR1 MNHEY, CDR2 SMNVEV (reference sequence). This CDR3 comprises 13 residues. The V and J ends lost 3 bases and 3 bases respectively, with 6 bases between them. The CDR3 spells CASSFGFNQPQHF. CDR3 bases: TGTGCCAGCAGTTTCGGGTTCAATCAGCCCCAGCATTTT.

The CDR3 loop is CASSGFRGEQFF. In nucleotides, the CDR3 is TGTGCCAGCAGCGGGTTTAGAGGGGAGCAGTTCTTC. This rearrangement joins TRBV9 to TRBJ2-1, with a weak D call TRBD2 (5 bases). CDR1 and CDR2 (germline): SGDLS, YYNGEE. This CDR3 spans 12 amino acids. The V gene lost 3 bases and the J gene lost 10 bases, with 11 bases spanning the gap.

This sequence joins TRBV4-1 and TRBJ2-1, with D possibly matching TRBD2 (5 bases). The V gene lost 5 bases and the J gene lost 1 base, with 21 bases spanning the gap. Looked up from germline, CDR1 is MGHRA and CDR2 is YSYEKL. The CDR3 runs to 18 residues. The CDR3 region is CASSSITPGGPSYNEQFF. CDR3 coding DNA: TGCGCCAGCAGCTCAATTACCCCCGGCGGGCCGTCCTACAATGAGCAGTTCTTC.

The chain couples TRBV5-6 to TRBJ1-1, with TRBD1 as a possible D gene (5 bases). Germline V gene lookup returns CDR1 SGHDT and CDR2 YYEEEE. V shed 4 bases and J shed 6 bases, with 13 bases lying between them. The CDR3 loop spans 13 amino acids. The CDR3 nucleotides are TGTGCCAGCAGCCCGATGGGGGGACCTGAAGCTTTCTTT. Its translation: CASSPMGGPEAFF.

The rearrangement links TRBV4-1 to TRBJ1-2; no clear D gene. V dropped 1 base and J dropped 7 bases, with 7 bases sitting between them. Germline CDR1 is MGHRA and CDR2 is YSYEKL. There are 12 residues in the CDR3. DNA for the CDR3: TGCGCCAGCAGCCAAGGATCCGCTGGCTACACCTTC. It yields the protein CASSQGSAGYTF.

The V and J genes are TRBV6-5 and TRBJ2-7; D unresolved. This CDR3 region has 15 residues. The V end was cut by 3 bases, the J end by 1 base, with 13 bases between. The germline V gene encodes CDR1 MNHEY and CDR2 SVGAGI. CDR3 DNA sequence: TGTGCCAGCAGTTATCTCGGGCCAGCGTCCTACGAGCAGTACTTC. Protein sequence: CASSYLGPASYEQYF.

J is TRBJ2-4 and V is TRBV2, with unresolved D. Per germline, CDR1 SNHLY and CDR2 FYNNEI. The V and J ends lost 7 bases and 6 bases respectively, with 10 bases between them. The CDR3 covers 12 residues. The CDR3 here is CASIGPGNIQYF. The CDR3, as DNA: TGTGCCAGCATAGGGCCTGGAAACATTCAGTACTTC.

V is TRBV4-3 and J is TRBJ2-3; the D is unclear. V dropped 1 base and J dropped 5 bases, with 10 bases sitting between them. Per the germline V gene, CDR1 is LGHNA and CDR2 is YSLEER. The CDR3 is made up of 14 amino acids. CDR3 in amino acids: CASSQVREVDTQYF. CDR3 coding DNA: TGCGCCAGCAGCCAAGTCCGAGAGGTAGATACGCAGTATTTT.

The genes are TRBV28 and TRBJ2-1; 11 bases are a match to TRBD2. Germline CDR1 is MDHEN and CDR2 is SYDVKM. CDR3 length equals 16 residues. The V and J ends lost 5 bases and 3 bases, in that order; junction bases with no gene match: 6. CDR3 residues: CASSPGLAGIYNEQFF. In DNA form, the CDR3 reads TGTGCCAGCAGTCCCGGACTAGCGGGTATCTACAATGAGCAGTTCTTC.